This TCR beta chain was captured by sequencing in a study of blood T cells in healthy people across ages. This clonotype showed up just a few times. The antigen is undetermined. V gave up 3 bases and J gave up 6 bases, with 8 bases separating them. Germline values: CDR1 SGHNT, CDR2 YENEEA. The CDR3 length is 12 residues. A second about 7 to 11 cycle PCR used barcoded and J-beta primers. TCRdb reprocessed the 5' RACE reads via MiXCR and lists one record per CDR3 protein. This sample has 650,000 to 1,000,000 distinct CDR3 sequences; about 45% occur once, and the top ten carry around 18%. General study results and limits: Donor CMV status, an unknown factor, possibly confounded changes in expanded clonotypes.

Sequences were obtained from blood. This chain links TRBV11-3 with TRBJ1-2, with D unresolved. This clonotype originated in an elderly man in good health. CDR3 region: CASSFGQNGYTF. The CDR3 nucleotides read TGTGCCAGCAGCTTTGGGCAGAATGGCTACACCTTC. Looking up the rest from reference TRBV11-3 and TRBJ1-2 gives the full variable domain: EAGVVQSPRYKIIEKKQPVAFWCNPISGHNTLYWYLQNLGQGPELLIRYENEEAVDDSQLPKDRFSAERLKGVDSTLKIQPAELGDSAVYLCASSFGQNGYTFGSGTRLTVV.